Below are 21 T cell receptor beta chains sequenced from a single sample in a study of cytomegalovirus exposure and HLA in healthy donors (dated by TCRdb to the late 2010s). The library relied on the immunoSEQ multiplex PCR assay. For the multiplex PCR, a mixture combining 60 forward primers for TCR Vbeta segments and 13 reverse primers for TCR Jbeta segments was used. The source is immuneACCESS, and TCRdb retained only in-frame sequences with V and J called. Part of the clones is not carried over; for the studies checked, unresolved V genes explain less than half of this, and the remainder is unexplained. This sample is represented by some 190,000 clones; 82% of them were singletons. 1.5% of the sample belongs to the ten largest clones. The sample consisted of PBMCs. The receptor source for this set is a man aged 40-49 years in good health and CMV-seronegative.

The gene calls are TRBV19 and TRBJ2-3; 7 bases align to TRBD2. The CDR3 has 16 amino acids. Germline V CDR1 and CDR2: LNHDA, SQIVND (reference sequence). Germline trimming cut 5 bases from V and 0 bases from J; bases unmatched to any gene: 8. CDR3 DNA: TGTGCCAGTAGTCCCCCGAGTAGCGGGAGCACAGATACGCAGTATTTT. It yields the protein CASSPPSSGSTDTQYF.

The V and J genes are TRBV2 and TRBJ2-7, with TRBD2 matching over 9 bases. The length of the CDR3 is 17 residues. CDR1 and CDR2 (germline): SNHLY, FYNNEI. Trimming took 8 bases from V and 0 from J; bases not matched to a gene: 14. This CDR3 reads CASLPTGLAPASYEQYF. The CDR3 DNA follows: TGTGCCAGCCTACCTACGGGACTAGCCCCGGCCTCCTACGAGCAGTACTTC.

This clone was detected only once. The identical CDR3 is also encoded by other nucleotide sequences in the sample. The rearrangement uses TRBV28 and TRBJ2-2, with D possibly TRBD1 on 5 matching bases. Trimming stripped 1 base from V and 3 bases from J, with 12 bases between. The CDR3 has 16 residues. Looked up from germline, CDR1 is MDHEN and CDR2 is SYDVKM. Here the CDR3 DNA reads TGTGCCAGCAGTTTATTGGCAGGGCTGGACACCGGGGAGCTGTTTTTT. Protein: CASSLLAGLDTGELFF.

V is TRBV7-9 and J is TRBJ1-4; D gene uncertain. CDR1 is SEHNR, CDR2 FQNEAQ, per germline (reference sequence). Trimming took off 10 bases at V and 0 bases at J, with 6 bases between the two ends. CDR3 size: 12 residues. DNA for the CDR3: TGTGCCACCTCGGCAACTAATGAAAAACTGTTTTTT. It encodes CATSATNEKLFF.

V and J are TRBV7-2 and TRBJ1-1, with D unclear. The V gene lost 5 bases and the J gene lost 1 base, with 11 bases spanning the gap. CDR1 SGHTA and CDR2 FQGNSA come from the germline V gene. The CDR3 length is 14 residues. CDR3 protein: CASSPGVANTEAFF. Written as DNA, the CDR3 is TGTGCCAGCAGCCCTGGAGTTGCGAACACTGAAGCTTTCTTT.

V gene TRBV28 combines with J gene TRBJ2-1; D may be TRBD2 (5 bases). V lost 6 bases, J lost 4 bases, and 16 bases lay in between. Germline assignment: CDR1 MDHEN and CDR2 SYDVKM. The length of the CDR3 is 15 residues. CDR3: CASRSDTGSYNEQFF. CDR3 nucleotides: TGTGCCAGCAGGTCTGACACTGGGAGTTACAATGAGCAGTTCTTC.

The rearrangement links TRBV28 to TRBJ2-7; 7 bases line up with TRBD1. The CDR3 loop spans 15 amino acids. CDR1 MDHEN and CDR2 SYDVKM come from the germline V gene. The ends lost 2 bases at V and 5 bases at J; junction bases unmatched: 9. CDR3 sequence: CASSLRTGLRNEQYF. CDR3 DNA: TGTGCCAGCAGTTTACGGACAGGCCTAAGGAACGAGCAGTACTTC.

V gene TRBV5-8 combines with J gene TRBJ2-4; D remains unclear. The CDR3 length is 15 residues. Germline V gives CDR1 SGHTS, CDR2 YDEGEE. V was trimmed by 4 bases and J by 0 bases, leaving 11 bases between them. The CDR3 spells CASSLLGVAKNIQYF. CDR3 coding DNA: TGTGCCAGCAGCCTGCTCGGAGTAGCCAAAAACATTCAGTACTTC.

The CDR3: CASSPWTGGGETQYF. Here the CDR3 DNA reads TGTGCCAGCAGCCCCTGGACAGGGGGTGGAGAGACCCAGTACTTC. The chain carries TRBV7-3 and TRBJ2-5; 10 bases line up with TRBD1. CDR1 and CDR2 (germline): SGHTA, FQGTGA. V shed 5 bases, J shed 4 bases, and the junction held 7 bases outside the gene matches. There are 15 residues in the CDR3. Based on the CDR3 plus reference TRBV7-3 and TRBJ2-5, the full variable domain is GAGVSQTPSNKVTEKGKYVELRCDPISGHTALYWYRQSLGQGPEFLIYFQGTGAADDSGLPNDRFFAVRPEGSVSTLKIQRTERGDSAVYLCASSPWTGGGETQYFGPGTRLLVL.

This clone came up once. For the CDR3, the DNA is TGTGCCAGCAGCGTAGGTCTCCAGGGGGCCGACGAGCAGTACTTC. It encodes CASSVGLQGADEQYF. The gene calls are TRBV9 and TRBJ2-7, with 8 bases aligning to TRBD1. This CDR3 is built from 15 residues. Germline CDR1 and CDR2: SGDLS and YYNGEE. V lost 0 bases to trimming and J lost 5 bases; unmatched junction nucleotides: 7.

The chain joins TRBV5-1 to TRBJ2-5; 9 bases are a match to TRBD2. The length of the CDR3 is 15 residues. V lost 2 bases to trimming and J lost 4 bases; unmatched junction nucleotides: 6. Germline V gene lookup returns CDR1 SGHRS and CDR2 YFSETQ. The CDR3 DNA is TGCGCCAGCAGCTTTGCGGGAGGGCCTCTAGAGACCCAGTACTTC. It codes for CASSFAGGPLETQYF.

DNA of the CDR3: TGTGCCAGCAGTTCACGACTGGAGACCCAGTACTTC. The encoded protein is CASSSRLETQYF. This rearrangement joins TRBV7-6 to TRBJ2-5; D is unresolved. The ends were cut back, 6 bases at V and 5 bases at J, with 10 bases in the middle. The CDR3 consists of 12 residues. Germline assignment: CDR1 SGHVS and CDR2 FNYEAQ.

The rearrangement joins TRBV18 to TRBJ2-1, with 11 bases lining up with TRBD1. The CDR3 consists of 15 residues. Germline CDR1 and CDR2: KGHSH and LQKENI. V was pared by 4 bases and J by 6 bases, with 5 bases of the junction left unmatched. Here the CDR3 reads CASSQGQGEVNEQFF. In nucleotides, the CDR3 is TGTGCCAGCTCACAGGGACAGGGGGAGGTCAATGAGCAGTTCTTC.

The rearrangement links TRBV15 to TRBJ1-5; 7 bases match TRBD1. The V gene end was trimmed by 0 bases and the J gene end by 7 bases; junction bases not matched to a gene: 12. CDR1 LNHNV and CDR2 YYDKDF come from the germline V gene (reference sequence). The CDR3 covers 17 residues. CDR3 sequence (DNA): TGTGCCACCAGCAGAGATCCCCTGCAGGGGGTCACCCAGCCCCAGCATTTT. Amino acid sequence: CATSRDPLQGVTQPQHF.

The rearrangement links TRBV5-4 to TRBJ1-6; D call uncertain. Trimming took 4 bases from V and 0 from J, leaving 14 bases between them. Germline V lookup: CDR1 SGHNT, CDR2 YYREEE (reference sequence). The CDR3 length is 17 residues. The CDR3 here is CASSRGGLSSYNSPLHF. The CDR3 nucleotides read TGTGCCAGCAGCCGGGGTGGGTTAAGCTCCTATAATTCACCCCTCCACTTT.

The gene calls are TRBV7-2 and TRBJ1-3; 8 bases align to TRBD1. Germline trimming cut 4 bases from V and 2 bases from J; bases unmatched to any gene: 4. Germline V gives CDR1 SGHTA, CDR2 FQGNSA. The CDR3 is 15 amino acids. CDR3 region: CASSWQGATGNTIYF. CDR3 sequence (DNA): TGTGCCAGCAGCTGGCAGGGGGCAACTGGAAACACCATATATTTT.

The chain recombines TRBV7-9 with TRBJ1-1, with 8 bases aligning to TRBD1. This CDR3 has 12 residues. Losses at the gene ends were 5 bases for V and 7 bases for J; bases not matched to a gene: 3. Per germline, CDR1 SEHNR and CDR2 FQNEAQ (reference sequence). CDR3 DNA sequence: TGTGCCAGCAGCCACGGGACAGGTGAAGCTTTCTTT. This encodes CASSHGTGEAFF.

DNA for the CDR3: TGTGCCAGCAGCCCCTGGGACAGGGTGTCCCATGAGCAGTTCTTC. This encodes CASSPWDRVSHEQFF. The V gene is TRBV7-8, the J gene TRBJ2-1; 9 positions agree with TRBD1. The CDR3 has 15 residues. Per germline, CDR1 SGHVS and CDR2 FQNEAQ. V shed 5 bases, J shed 8 bases, and the junction held 10 bases outside the gene matches.

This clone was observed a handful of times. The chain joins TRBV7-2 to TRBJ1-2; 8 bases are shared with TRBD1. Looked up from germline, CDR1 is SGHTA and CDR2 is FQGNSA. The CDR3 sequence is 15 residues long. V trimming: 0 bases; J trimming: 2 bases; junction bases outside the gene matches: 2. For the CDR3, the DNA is TGTGCCAGCAGCTTAGCTAGACAGGGGAACTATGGCTACACCTTC. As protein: CASSLARQGNYGYTF.

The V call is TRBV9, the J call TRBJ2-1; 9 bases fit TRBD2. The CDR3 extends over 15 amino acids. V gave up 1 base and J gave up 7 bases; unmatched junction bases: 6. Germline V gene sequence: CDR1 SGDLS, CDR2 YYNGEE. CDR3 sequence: CASSVLGGRGNEQFF. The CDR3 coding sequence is TGTGCCAGCAGCGTACTGGGCGGGAGGGGGAATGAGCAGTTCTTC.

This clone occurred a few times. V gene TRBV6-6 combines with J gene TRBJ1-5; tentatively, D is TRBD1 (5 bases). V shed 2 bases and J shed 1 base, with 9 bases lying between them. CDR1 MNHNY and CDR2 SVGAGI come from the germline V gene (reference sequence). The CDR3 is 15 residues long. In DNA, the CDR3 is TGTGCCAGCAGTTACGGCAGGGCCAGCAATCAGCCCCAGCATTTT. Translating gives CASSYGRASNQPQHF.